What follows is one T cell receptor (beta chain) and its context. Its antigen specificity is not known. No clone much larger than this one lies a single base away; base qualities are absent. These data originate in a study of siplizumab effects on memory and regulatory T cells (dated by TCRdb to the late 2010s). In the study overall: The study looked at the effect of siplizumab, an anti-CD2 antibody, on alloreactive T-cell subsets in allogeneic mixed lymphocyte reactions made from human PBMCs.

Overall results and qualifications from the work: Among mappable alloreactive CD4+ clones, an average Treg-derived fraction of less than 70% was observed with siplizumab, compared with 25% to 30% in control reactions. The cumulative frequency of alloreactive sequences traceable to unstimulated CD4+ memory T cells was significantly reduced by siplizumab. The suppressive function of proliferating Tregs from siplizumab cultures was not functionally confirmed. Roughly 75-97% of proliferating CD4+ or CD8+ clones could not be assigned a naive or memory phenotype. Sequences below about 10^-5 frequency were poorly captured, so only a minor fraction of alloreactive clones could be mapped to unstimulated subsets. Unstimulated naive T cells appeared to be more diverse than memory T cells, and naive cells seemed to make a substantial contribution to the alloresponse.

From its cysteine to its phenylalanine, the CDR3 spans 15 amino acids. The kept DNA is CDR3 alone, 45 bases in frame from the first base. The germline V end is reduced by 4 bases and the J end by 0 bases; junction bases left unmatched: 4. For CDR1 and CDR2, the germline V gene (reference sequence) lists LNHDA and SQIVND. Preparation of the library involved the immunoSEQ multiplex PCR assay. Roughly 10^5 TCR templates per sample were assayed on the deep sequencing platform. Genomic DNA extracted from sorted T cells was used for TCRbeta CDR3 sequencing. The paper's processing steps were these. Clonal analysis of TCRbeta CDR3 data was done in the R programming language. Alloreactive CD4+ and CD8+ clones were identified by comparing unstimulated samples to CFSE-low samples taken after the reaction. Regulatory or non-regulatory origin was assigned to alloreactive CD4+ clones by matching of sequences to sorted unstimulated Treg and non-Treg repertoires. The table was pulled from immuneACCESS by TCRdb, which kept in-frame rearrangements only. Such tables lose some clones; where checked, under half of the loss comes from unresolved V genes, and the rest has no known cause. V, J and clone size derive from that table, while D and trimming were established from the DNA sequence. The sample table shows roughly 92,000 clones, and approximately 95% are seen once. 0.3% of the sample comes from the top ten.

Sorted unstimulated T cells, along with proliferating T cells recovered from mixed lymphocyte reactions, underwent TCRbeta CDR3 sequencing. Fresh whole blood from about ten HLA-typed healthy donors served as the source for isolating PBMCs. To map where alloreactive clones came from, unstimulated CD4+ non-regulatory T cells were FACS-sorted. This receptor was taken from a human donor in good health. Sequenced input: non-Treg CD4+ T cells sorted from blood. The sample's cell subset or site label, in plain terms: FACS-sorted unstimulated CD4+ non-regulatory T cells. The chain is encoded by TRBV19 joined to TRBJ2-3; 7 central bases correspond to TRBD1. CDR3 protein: CASSKQTGSTDTQYF. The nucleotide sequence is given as TGTGCCAGTAGTAAGCAGACAGGGAGCACAGATACGCAGTATTTT. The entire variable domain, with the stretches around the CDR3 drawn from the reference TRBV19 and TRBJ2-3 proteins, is DGGITQSPKYLFRKEGQNVTLSCEQNLNHDAMYWYRQDPGQGLRLIYYSQIVNDFQKGDIAEGYSVSREKKESFPLTVTSAQKNPTAFYLCASSKQTGSTDTQYFGPGTRLTVL.